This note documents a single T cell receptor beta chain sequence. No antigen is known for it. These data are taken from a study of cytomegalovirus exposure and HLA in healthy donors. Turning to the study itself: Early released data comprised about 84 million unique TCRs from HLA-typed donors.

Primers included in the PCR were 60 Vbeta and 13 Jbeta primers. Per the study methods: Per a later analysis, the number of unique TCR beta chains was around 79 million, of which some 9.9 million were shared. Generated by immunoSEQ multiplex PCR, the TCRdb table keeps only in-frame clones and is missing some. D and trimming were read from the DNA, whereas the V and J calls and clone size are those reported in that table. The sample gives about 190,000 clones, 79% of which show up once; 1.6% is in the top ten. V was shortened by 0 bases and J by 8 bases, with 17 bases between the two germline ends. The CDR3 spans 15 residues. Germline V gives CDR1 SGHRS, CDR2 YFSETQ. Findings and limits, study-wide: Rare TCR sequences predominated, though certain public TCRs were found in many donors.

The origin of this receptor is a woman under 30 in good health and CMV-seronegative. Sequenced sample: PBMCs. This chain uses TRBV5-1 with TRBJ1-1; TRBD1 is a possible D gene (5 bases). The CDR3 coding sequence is TGCGCCAGCAGCTTGGATCAGGGCGGGGGGTTGGAAGCTTTCTTT. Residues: CASSLDQGGGLEAFF.